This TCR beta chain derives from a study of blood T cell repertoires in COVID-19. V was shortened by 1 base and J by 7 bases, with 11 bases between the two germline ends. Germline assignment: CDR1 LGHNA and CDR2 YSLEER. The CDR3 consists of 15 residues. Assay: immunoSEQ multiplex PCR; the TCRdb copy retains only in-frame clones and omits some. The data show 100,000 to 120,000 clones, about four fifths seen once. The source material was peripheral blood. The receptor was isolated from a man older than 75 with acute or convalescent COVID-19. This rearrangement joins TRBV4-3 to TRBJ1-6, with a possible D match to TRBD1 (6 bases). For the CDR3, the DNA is TGCGCCAGCAGCCAAGTAGGACAGAAAAATTCACCCCTCCACTTT. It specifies CASSQVGQKNSPLHF.